This record looks at one T cell receptor beta chain sequence and its context. Its antigen is still unknown. Per-nucleotide qualities are absent, and no much larger clonotype sits a single base away. Systemically healthy Caucasian individuals from Russia, some 36 in total and aged about 6 to 100 years, were included as donors. Each donor gave 9.5 to 10 milliliters of peripheral blood, drawn into EDTA-treated Vacutainer tubes. Ficoll-Paque density-gradient centrifugation was used to isolate PBMCs, with at least 6 million obtained per sample. Total RNA, at least 6 micrograms per sample, was extracted from PBMCs with Trizol reagent. For every donor, flow cytometry on a PBMC aliquot measured the percentage of naive CD45RAhigh/CD27high T cells. This specimen comes from a study of blood T cells in healthy people across ages (dated by TCRdb to 2013 to 2016). For the study in its entirety: In model experiments, template switching captured about one uniquely barcoded TCR beta cDNA molecule for every two T cells. To avoid experimental bias, donors of different ages were spread randomly across the sequencing lanes. Two additional independent replicas of 1 million unique cDNA reads from the same blood draw were analyzed for two donors (one aged 18 to 30 and one aged 80 or older). Age-related changes in TCR beta repertoire diversity were measured in the study by deep sequencing normalized with unique cDNA molecular identifiers. The donors were split into four age groups: young (average 16 years), middle-aged (over 35), aged (62) and long-lived (more than 80). General study outcomes and caveats: Compared with the aged group, the long-lived group had more naive CD4+ T cells, fewer expanded clones and increased TCR diversity, suggesting age selection. Donor CMV infection status was unknown, potentially confounding age-related changes in expanded clonotypes. Observed TCR beta diversity per million T cells fell roughly linearly with age, and a significant reduction was already apparent by age roughly 40. Estimates of total diversity from one million sequenced T cells were regarded as lower bounds and underestimates. A strong correlation was found between observed TCR beta diversity and the percentage of naive T cells measured by flow cytometry. Conclusive comparison of naive and antigen-experienced compartments was prevented by the profiling of bulk unsorted PBMCs.

Libraries were constructed by 5' RACE. The instrument was an Illumina HiSeq 2500. A second PCR of roughly 6 to 12 cycles was run with a J-beta primer mix and a sample-barcoded 5' primer. A template-switch 5' adaptor carrying 12 random nucleotides introduced a unique molecular identifier onto each TCR beta cDNA molecule. At least 3 million CDR3-containing paired-end reads were obtained from each sample. First-strand cDNA synthesis was performed from all RNA using the Mint cDNA synthesis kit, with priming by a TRBC-specific oligonucleotide. Following uracil-DNA glycosylase treatment, all cDNA underwent a first 18-cycle PCR with the universal primers M1SS and BC2_uni_R. On the authors' methods: Each sample was normalized by randomly selecting 1 million high-quality reads, each carrying a distinct molecular identifier. Instead of being binned into consensus sequences, reads with shared molecular identifiers were discarded. CDR3 identification, clonotype clustering and error correction used MiTCR with a Q25 quality threshold and the strictest error-elimination algorithm. A nonparametric unseen species model using Euler transformation provided a lower-bound estimate of total TCR beta diversity. Through fastp at Q25 and MiXCR, TCRdb rebuilt clones from the public reads, retaining in-frame beta chains. One record per CDR3 amino acid sequence lists the most common genes and DNA. The authors' filters were not applied to this entry. Counted in this sample were about 290,000 distinct CDR3 sequences; roughly 27% of them appeared once. The ten largest account for roughly 28% of the sample.

From a lookup of the germline V gene, CDR1 and CDR2 are SGHTA and FQGNSA. Relative to germline, V is missing 3 bases and J is missing 4 bases, with 5 bases of the junction outside any gene match. The CDR3 covers 16 residues, taking in both the cysteine and the phenylalanine. The sequence is cut down to CDR3 DNA, 48 bases in frame from base 1. This TCR was recovered from a woman between 65 and 79 years old in good health. The rearrangement joined TRBV7-2 to TRBJ2-5; TRBD2 agrees with 13 junctional bases. Sequences were obtained from blood. The DNA sequence is given as TGTGCCAGCAGCTTGCCCCGGACTAGCGGGGGAGAGACCCAGTACTTC. Its translation reads: CASSLPRTSGGETQYF.